These 23 T cell receptor beta chains share one sample of origin, sequenced in a study of blood T cell repertoires in COVID-19. Sequenced by immunoSEQ multiplex PCR; TCRdb stores in-frame clones only, minus some. The data hold under 80,000 clones, with 75% to 90% observed a single time. Sample: peripheral blood. Receptors originate from a woman of 80 years or more with active COVID-19.

The chain recombines TRBV28 with TRBJ1-2; possible D gene TRBD1, 5 bases. Trimming took 6 bases from V and 5 from J, leaving 19 bases between them. CDR1 is MDHEN, CDR2 SYDVKM, per germline. The CDR3 extends over 15 amino acids. This CDR3 is CASSWGVNFGYGYTF. The CDR3, as DNA: TGTGCCAGCAGCTGGGGGGTTAATTTCGGGTATGGCTACACCTTC.

The rearrangement joins TRBV7-2 to TRBJ2-3; D unresolved. V lost 2 bases and J lost 2, with 8 bases in between. Germline V gives CDR1 SGHTA, CDR2 FQGNSA. The CDR3 totals 14 residues. CDR3 coding DNA: TGTGCCAGCAGCTTACACAGAAACACAGATACGCAGTATTTT. Amino acid sequence: CASSLHRNTDTQYF.

The chain couples TRBV4-1 to TRBJ2-1, with a possible D match to TRBD2 (5 bases). V lost 1 base to trimming and J lost 6 bases, with 13 bases between them. CDR1 is MGHRA and CDR2 is YSYEKL in the germline V gene. The CDR3 length is 15 residues. CDR3 region: CASSQVRGRGNEQFF. CDR3 in DNA: TGCGCCAGCAGCCAAGTAAGAGGACGGGGCAATGAGCAGTTCTTC.

This clone was recorded only once. Other DNA sequences in this specimen translate into the identical CDR3. V usage is TRBV6-5 and J usage is TRBJ1-5; 11 positions match TRBD1. Germline lookup yields CDR1 MNHEY and CDR2 SVGAGI. This CDR3 is 14 amino acids long. Germline trimming cut 6 bases from V and 6 bases from J; bases unmatched to any gene: 4. CDR3 nucleotides: TGTGCCAGCAGGGTGGGACAGGGGGTTCAGCCCCAGCATTTT. Protein: CASRVGQGVQPQHF.

CDR3 loop: CASSMAREGRGEQYF. The CDR3 DNA reads TGTGCCAGCAGTATGGCGCGGGAGGGCCGTGGCGAGCAGTACTTC. The chain uses TRBV6-2 or TRBV6-3 and TRBJ2-7, with 9 bases that match TRBD2. Germline CDR1 and CDR2: MNHEY and SVGEGT. The CDR3 loop spans 15 amino acids. Trimming cost V 5 bases and J 6 bases; bases outside gene matches: 11.

V usage is TRBV7-9 and J usage is TRBJ1-3; D is unresolved. The CDR3 contains 15 residues. Trimming cost V 0 bases and J 0 bases, with 6 bases left between them. Germline-derived CDR1 and CDR2 are SEHNR and FQNEAQ (reference sequence). CDR3 residues: CASSLAGSSGNTIYF. Here the CDR3 DNA reads TGTGCCAGCAGCTTAGCCGGGAGCTCTGGAAACACCATATATTTT.

The chain employs TRBV7-3 and TRBJ2-1, with TRBD2 matching over 9 bases. Germline CDR1 is SGHTA and CDR2 is FQGTGA. V was clipped by 4 bases and J by 4 bases; unmatched bases: 5. The CDR3 is 15 amino acids. The CDR3 region is CASSSLAGHYNEQFF. CDR3 DNA sequence: TGTGCCAGCAGCTCCCTAGCGGGACATTACAATGAGCAGTTCTTC.

V and J are TRBV10-3 and TRBJ1-1; a weak D match, TRBD1 (5 bases). Looked up from germline, CDR1 is ENHRY and CDR2 is SYGVKD. The CDR3 is 12 residues long. Trimming cost V 5 bases and J 3 bases, with 7 bases left between them. As DNA, the CDR3 is TGTGCCATCAGTCCCAGGGACACTGAAGCTTTCTTT. Its protein is CAISPRDTEAFF.

V gene TRBV19 combines with J gene TRBJ1-5; the match to TRBD1 covers 12 bases. The CDR3 has 16 residues. CDR1 and CDR2 (germline): LNHDA, SQIVND (reference sequence). V dropped 6 bases and J dropped 3; count of bases not matched to a gene: 6. CDR3 DNA sequence: TGTGCCAGTAGGCCGGGACAGGGGGCTCTCAATCAGCCCCAGCATTTT. Encoded protein: CASRPGQGALNQPQHF.

The genes are TRBV27 and TRBJ2-3, with no clear D. This CDR3 has 13 residues. Germline CDR1 reads MNHEY; CDR2 reads SMNVEV (reference sequence). Trimming took 0 bases from V and 10 from J, leaving 11 bases between them. Here the CDR3 DNA reads TGTGCCAGCAGTTTATCTGAGGTCCAAGCGCAGTATTTT. This sequence encodes CASSLSEVQAQYF.

The gene calls are TRBV18 and TRBJ1-1; D is uncertain. Germline V gene lookup returns CDR1 KGHSH and CDR2 LQKENI. This CDR3 has 15 residues. V was trimmed by 3 bases and J by 0 bases, leaving 11 bases between them. CDR3 bases: TGTGCCAGCTCACCCCAGGCAGACATGAACACTGAAGCTTTCTTT. It yields the protein CASSPQADMNTEAFF. The full variable domain, with the rest looked up from reference TRBV18 and TRBJ1-1, is NAGVMQNPRHLVRRRGQEARLRCSPMKGHSHVYWYRQLPEEGLKFMVYLQKENIIDESGMPKERFSAEFPKEGPSILRIQQVVRGDSAAYFCASSPQADMNTEAFFGQGTRLTVV.

A few counts support this clone. The chain couples TRBV3-1 (or the pseudogene TRBV3-2) to TRBJ1-4; tentative D call: TRBD1 (6 bases). Germline values: CDR1 LGHDT, CDR2 YNNKEL (reference sequence). Trimming cost V 4 bases and J 8 bases, with 14 bases left between them. The CDR3 spans 14 residues. Here the CDR3 DNA reads TGTGCCAGCAGCCCGGACAAGGGGGACGAAAAACTGTTTTTT. Residues: CASSPDKGDEKLFF.

The genes are TRBV4-2 and TRBJ2-5; 11 bases are a match to TRBD2. Germline CDR1 and CDR2: LGHNA and YNFKEQ. The CDR3 runs 17 residues. With V trimmed by 4 bases and J by 5 bases, 12 bases remained unmatched. The CDR3 loop reads CASSPILAGASGETQYF. The DNA of the CDR3 is TGTGCCAGCAGCCCGATACTAGCGGGAGCGTCGGGGGAGACCCAGTACTTC.

The rearrangement joins TRBV4-3 to TRBJ2-3; the match to TRBD1 covers 8 bases. The CDR3 is 17 residues long. The V segment lost 0 bases and the J segment 3 bases; nucleotides outside the gene matches: 8. Germline CDR1 reads LGHNA; CDR2 reads YSLEER. In DNA, the CDR3 is TGCGCCAGCAGCCAAGATTTAGCAGGGGGCACGACAGATACGCAGTATTTT. This sequence encodes CASSQDLAGGTTDTQYF.

This CDR3 reads CASSPVSYGYTF. In DNA, the CDR3 is TGTGCCAGCAGCCCCGTTTCCTATGGCTACACCTTC. The chain recombines TRBV7-9 with TRBJ1-2; D is uncertain. This CDR3 spans 12 amino acids. Trimming pared 5 bases from V and 4 bases from J, leaving 8 bases between. CDR1 SEHNR and CDR2 FQNEAQ come from the germline V gene (reference sequence).

The J gene is TRBJ2-3, the V gene TRBV13; D is unresolved. Germline-derived CDR1 and CDR2 are PRHDT and FYEKMQ (reference sequence). The ends were cut back, 5 bases at V and 9 bases at J, with 12 bases in the middle. This CDR3 is 12 amino acids long. Here the CDR3 reads CASSLLSATQYF. Written as DNA, the CDR3 is TGTGCCAGCAGCCTTTTGAGTGCAACGCAGTATTTT.

In DNA form, the CDR3 reads TGTGAAGCCGGGACTAGCTACGAGCAGTACTTC. This encodes CEAGTSYEQYF. The genes are TRBV27 and TRBJ2-7; 8 bases fit TRBD2. Germline loops: CDR1 MNHEY, CDR2 SMNVEV (reference sequence). The CDR3 loop spans 11 amino acids.

The chain employs TRBV29-1 and TRBJ2-4, with D tentatively TRBD2 (6 bases). V was clipped by 6 bases and J by 9 bases, with 18 bases between them. The CDR3 totals 13 residues. From germline, CDR1 is SQVTM and CDR2 ANQGSEA. The CDR3 loop is CSVSDWRGIIQYF. CDR3 nucleotides: TGCAGCGTGTCCGACTGGAGGGGTATCATTCAGTACTTC.

The V and J genes are TRBV4-3 and TRBJ2-3; 9 positions agree with TRBD1. CDR3 length: 14 amino acids. J gave up 8 bases and V 1 base, and 4 bases lay outside the gene matches. Germline assignment: CDR1 LGHNA and CDR2 YSLEER. CDR3 coding DNA: TGCGCCAGCAGCCAAGCCCGGGGACAGGGTACGCAGTATTTT. It specifies CASSQARGQGTQYF.

This clone was detected only once. V is TRBV4-3 and J is TRBJ2-3; 8 nucleotides match TRBD1. Germline CDR1 LGHNA, CDR2 YSLEER. J was trimmed by 4 bases and V by 5 bases; bases with no gene match: 8. CDR3 length equals 15 residues. DNA for the CDR3: TGCGCCAGCAGCGAACAAACAGGGGGAGCAGATACGCAGTATTTT. This codes for CASSEQTGGADTQYF.

The rearrangement joins TRBV10-3 to TRBJ2-7, with 11 bases lining up with TRBD1. Germline trimming cut 7 bases from V and 7 bases from J; bases unmatched to any gene: 15. This CDR3 region has 16 residues. CDR1 ENHRY and CDR2 SYGVKD come from the germline V gene. This CDR3 is CAIILKPGQGVEEQYF. As DNA, the CDR3 is TGTGCCATCATATTAAAGCCGGGACAGGGGGTCGAGGAGCAGTACTTC.

This clone was found once. J is TRBJ2-2 and V is TRBV7-8; TRBD2 matches 11 bases. This CDR3 comprises 15 residues. CDR1 is SGHVS, CDR2 FQNEAQ, per germline. Germline trimming cut 5 bases from V and 7 bases from J; bases unmatched to any gene: 6. The CDR3 spells CASSRSGRALGELFF. The DNA of the CDR3 is TGTGCCAGCAGCCGTAGCGGGAGGGCTCTCGGGGAGCTGTTTTTT. The whole variable domain, filled in from reference TRBV7-8 and TRBJ2-2, reads GAGVSQSPRYKVAKRGQDVALRCDPISGHVSLFWYQQALGQGPEFLTYFQNEAQLDKSGLPSDRFFAERPEGSVSTLKIQRTQQEDSAVYLCASSRSGRALGELFFGEGSRLTVL.

The chain links TRBV7-6 to TRBJ2-5; a weak D match, TRBD1 (6 bases). The V end was cut by 4 bases, the J end by 1 base, with 16 bases between. CDR1 and CDR2 from the germline V gene are SGHVS and FNYEAQ. The CDR3 is 16 residues long. CDR3: CASSSPLRDTQETQYF. CDR3 DNA sequence: TGTGCCAGCAGCTCCCCCCTCCGGGACACCCAAGAGACCCAGTACTTC. The full variable domain, its missing parts supplied by reference TRBV7-6 and TRBJ2-5, is GAGVSQSPRYKVTKRGQDVALRCDPISGHVSLYWYRQALGQGPEFLTYFNYEAQQDKSGLPNDRFSAERPEGSISTLTIQRTEQRDSAMYRCASSSPLRDTQETQYFGPGTRLLVL.